The 8 T cell receptor beta chains below were found in one sample sequenced in a study of T cell responses to AZD1222 COVID-19 vaccine (dated by TCRdb to the early 2020s). Receptor libraries were prepared by the immunoSEQ multiplex PCR assay. TCRdb limited this immuneACCESS table to in-frame rearrangements with V and J called. A share of clones is missing; checked studies link under half to unresolved V genes, and the rest is unexplained. The sample table contains 75,000 to 95,000 clones; only one count was recorded for approximately 89% of them. The ten largest clones represent approximately 5.3% of the sample. According to the study, the label for this sample's time point signals: about 28 days (+/-7) after the second vaccine dose. The sample here was peripheral blood, taken 28 days after the second AZD1222 dose. The receptor set was obtained from an adult who received the AZD1222 COVID-19 vaccine.

This chain uses TRBV10-3 with TRBJ2-5; D is possibly TRBD2 (6 bases). Germline CDR1 reads ENHRY; CDR2 reads SYGVKD. This CDR3 contains 14 residues. Trimming cost V 3 bases and J 5 bases, with 13 bases left between them. The CDR3 coding sequence is TGTGCCATCAGTGATAACGGGGGTGGCGAGACCCAGTACTTC. It is translated as CAISDNGGGETQYF.

The chain links TRBV27 to TRBJ2-7; 11 positions agree with TRBD1. Germline CDR1 is MNHEY and CDR2 is SMNVEV (reference sequence). The CDR3 runs to 15 residues. Trimming at V came to 6 bases and at J to 2 bases, leaving 6 bases not matched to a gene. The CDR3 loop reads CASRTGTGGAYEQYF. The CDR3 bases are TGTGCCAGCAGAACCGGGACAGGGGGTGCCTACGAGCAGTACTTC.

This clone was observed once. The rearrangement links TRBV19 to TRBJ2-2, with D maybe TRBD1 (6 bases). Trimming left V 5 bases short and J 1 base short, with 8 bases between. CDR1 and CDR2 (germline): LNHDA, SQIVND (reference sequence). The CDR3 extends over 14 amino acids. This CDR3 reads CASSQGRNTGELFF. DNA for the CDR3: TGTGCCAGTAGTCAGGGGCGGAACACCGGGGAGCTGTTTTTT. Complete variable domain (other parts from reference TRBV19 and TRBJ2-2): DGGITQSPKYLFRKEGQNVTLSCEQNLNHDAMYWYRQDPGQGLRLIYYSQIVNDFQKGDIAEGYSVSREKKESFPLTVTSAQKNPTAFYLCASSQGRNTGELFFGEGSRLTVL.

V usage is TRBV6-2 or TRBV6-3 and J usage is TRBJ1-2; D not resolved. From germline, CDR1 is MNHEY and CDR2 SVGEGT. V was clipped by 0 bases and J by 0 bases, with 11 bases between them. The CDR3 is 16 residues long. The CDR3 sequence is CASSYSDEEANYGYTF. Here the CDR3 DNA reads TGTGCCAGCAGTTACTCGGATGAGGAAGCTAACTATGGCTACACCTTC.

The genes are TRBV10-2 and TRBJ1-5; possible D gene TRBD1, 5 bases. The CDR3 extends over 13 amino acids. Germline CDR1 and CDR2: WSHSY and SAAADI. Trimming pared 7 bases from V and 6 bases from J, leaving 13 bases between. CDR3 nucleotide sequence: TGCGCCAGCACGGGGGGGGATGGTCAGCCCCAGCATTTT. It specifies CASTGGDGQPQHF.

J is TRBJ2-5 and V is TRBV6-5, with 7 bases aligning to TRBD1. The CDR3 sequence is 13 residues long. J lost 2 bases, V lost 6 bases, and 3 bases had no gene match. CDR1 is MNHEY, CDR2 SVGAGI, per germline. The CDR3 coding sequence is TGTGCCAGCAGGGGGACAGCTCAAGAGACCCAGTACTTC. As protein: CASRGTAQETQYF.

Remarks on this clone: Other DNA sequences in this sample translate to the same CDR3. This chain connects TRBV11-2 to TRBJ1-4, with a possible D match to TRBD1 (5 bases). This CDR3 is built from 14 residues. V was trimmed by 0 bases and J by 4 bases, leaving 6 bases between them. CDR1 SGHAT and CDR2 FQNNGV come from the germline V gene. CDR3 sequence: CASSLDRVNEKLFF. In DNA form, the CDR3 reads TGTGCCAGCAGCTTAGACAGGGTTAATGAAAAACTGTTTTTT.

The chain joins TRBV6-5 to TRBJ2-5; D is uncertain. This CDR3 region has 13 residues. CDR1 MNHEY and CDR2 SVGAGI come from the germline V gene. Trimming pared 0 bases from V and 3 bases from J, leaving 5 bases between. For the CDR3, the DNA is TGTGCCAGCAGTTACTCGGGGAAAGAGACCCAGTACTTC. Translation gives CASSYSGKETQYF.